This T cell receptor beta chain is drawn from a study of T cells after posttransplantation cyclophosphamide (dated by TCRdb to about 2016). Regarding the study in general: The study tracked T cell repertoire reconstitution by TRB sequencing after myeloablative bone marrow transplantation using posttransplantation cyclophosphamide as GVHD prophylaxis. Antigen receptor sequencing was done on samples from some 40 PTCy-treated patients and from roughly 17 related bone marrow donors of those patients. Blood from every one of the approximately 36 PTCy patients who had 1-year posttransplant specimens underwent TRB sequencing. Up to roughly 3 additional blood samples from 2 to 5.2 years after transplant were also TRB-sequenced in 3 patients, as was pretransplant blood from several patients. Because TRA and TRB clonality were tightly correlated in 9 samples, subsequent TCR analyses were focused on TRB only. Public TRB sequences were compared against a database of over 3,000 sequences linked to responses to pathogens, tumor antigens, self-antigens and alloantigens. General findings and caveats noted by the study authors: At 1-2 months, donor-recipient similarity was low but rose over the first year, and the later blood repertoires were often dominated by donor CD8+ memory clones. The TRB repertoires of T cells infiltrating skin or GI tract showed only limited overlap with the TRB repertoires of T cells in blood. Across around 40 patients, TRB clonality was highly associated with recipient CMV seropositivity and CMV reactivation, and diversity in PTCy patients was similar to diversity in CNI/methotrexate controls.

The CDR3 runs 15 amino acids, cysteine and phenylalanine included. Only the CDR3 DNA stays, 45 bases, in frame from base 1. CDR1 SGHRS and CDR2 YFSETQ are derived from the germline V gene. The V end gives up 0 bases and the J end 4 bases, leaving 7 bases in the junction not matched to a gene. Genomic DNA was used for TRB sequencing, which was performed with the immunoSEQ assay at survey resolution or with the hsTCRB kit. The authors' pipeline ran thus. Initial read processing used immunoSEQ software, and repertoire analyses used the LymphoSeq R package. Clonality was computed as 1 minus normalized Shannon entropy; Gini coefficient was also calculated for each TRB dataset. To infer phenotypes in unsorted samples, TRB sequences from sorted subsets of the recipient or donor were mapped onto unsorted samples from the same recipient. As stored in TCRdb, this immuneACCESS dataset retains in-frame rearrangements with V and J assigned. A fraction of the clones does not appear; measured against another copy, unresolved V genes explain less than half of the discrepancy, and the remainder lacks a known reason. V and J calls and clone size are those listed in that table; D and trimming were worked out from the DNA. For this sample, approximately 30,000 clones appear and none is a singleton. The ten largest clonotypes hold 6.7% of the sample.

Peripheral blood samples were provided by related bone marrow donors on the day of marrow donation. Peripheral blood and bone marrow mononuclear cells were isolated by Ficoll-Hypaque density centrifugation and cryopreserved. This clone showed up many times. Its antigen is currently not known. No qualities accompany the bases; no much larger clone lies one base away. This TCR came from a woman aged 50 to 65 in good health and a related stem cell transplant donor. The sample comprised PBMCs. The rearranged chain carries TRBV5-1 and TRBJ2-7, with 7 bases aligning to TRBD2. The DNA is as follows: TGCGCCAGCAGCTTGGTAGCGGGTTCGGAATACGAGCAGTACTTC. This is translated as CASSLVAGSEYEQYF.